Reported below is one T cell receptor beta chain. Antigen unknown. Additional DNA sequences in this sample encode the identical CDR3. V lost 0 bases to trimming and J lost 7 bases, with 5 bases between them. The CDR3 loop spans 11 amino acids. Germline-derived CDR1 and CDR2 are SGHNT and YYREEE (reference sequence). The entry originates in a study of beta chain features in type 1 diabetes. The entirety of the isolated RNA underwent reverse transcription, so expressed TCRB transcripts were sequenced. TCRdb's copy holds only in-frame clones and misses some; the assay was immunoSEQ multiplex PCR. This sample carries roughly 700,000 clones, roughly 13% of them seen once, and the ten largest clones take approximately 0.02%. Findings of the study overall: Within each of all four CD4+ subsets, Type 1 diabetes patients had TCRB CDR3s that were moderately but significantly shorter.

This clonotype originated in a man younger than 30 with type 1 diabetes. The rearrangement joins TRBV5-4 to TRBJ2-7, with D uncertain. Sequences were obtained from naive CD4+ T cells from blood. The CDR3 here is CASSLGYEQYF. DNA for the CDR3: TGTGCCAGCAGCTTGGGGTATGAGCAGTACTTC.